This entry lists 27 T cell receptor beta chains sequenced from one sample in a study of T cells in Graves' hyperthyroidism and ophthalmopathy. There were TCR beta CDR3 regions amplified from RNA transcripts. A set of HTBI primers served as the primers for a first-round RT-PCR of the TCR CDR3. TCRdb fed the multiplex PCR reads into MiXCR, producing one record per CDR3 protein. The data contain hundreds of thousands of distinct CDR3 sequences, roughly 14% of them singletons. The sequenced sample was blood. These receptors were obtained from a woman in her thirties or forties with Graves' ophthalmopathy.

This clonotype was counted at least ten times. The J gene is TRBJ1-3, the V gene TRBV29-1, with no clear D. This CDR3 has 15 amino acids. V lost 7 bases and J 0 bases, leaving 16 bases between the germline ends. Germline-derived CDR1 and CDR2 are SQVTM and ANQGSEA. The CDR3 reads CSAWGRGLSGNTIYF. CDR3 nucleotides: TGCAGCGCCTGGGGTCGGGGTCTCTCTGGAAACACCATATATTTT.

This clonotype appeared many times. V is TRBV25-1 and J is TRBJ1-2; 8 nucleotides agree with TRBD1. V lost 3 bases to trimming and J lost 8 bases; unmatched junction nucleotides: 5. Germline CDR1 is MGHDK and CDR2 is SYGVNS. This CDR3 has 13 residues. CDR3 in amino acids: CASSDRGQRGYTF. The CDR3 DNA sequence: TGTGCCAGCAGTGACAGGGGGCAGCGCGGCTACACCTTC.

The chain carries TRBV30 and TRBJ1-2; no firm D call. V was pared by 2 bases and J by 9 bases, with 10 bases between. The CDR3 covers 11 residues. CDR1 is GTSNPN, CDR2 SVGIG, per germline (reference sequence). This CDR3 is CAWSKGISYTF. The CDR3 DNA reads TGTGCCTGGAGTAAAGGTATTAGCTACACCTTC.

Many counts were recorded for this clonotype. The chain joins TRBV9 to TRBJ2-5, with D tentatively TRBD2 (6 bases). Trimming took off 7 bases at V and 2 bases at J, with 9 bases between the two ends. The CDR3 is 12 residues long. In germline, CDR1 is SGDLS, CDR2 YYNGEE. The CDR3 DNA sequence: TGTGCCAGCGCGGCGGGGCAAGAGACCCAGTACTTC. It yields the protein CASAAGQETQYF.

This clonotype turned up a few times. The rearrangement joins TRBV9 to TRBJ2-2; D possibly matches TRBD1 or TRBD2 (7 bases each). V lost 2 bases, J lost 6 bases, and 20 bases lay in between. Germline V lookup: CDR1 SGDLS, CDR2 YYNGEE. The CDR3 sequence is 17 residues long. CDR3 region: CASSVSRAGQLSGELFF. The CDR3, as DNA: TGTGCCAGCAGCGTTTCTCGAGCGGGACAGCTTTCCGGGGAGCTGTTTTTT.

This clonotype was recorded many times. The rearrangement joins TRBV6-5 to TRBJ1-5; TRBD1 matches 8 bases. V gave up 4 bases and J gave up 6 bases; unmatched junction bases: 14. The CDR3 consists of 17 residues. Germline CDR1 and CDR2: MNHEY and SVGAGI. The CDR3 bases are TGTGCCAGCAGTTCCCTTCTGGGACAGGTCTTAAGTCAGCCCCAGCATTTT. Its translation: CASSSLLGQVLSQPQHF.

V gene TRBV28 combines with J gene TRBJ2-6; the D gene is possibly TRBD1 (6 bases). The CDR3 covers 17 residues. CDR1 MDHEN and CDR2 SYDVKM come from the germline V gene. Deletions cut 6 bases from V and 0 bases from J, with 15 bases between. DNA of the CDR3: TGTGCCAGCAGGGACCTACAGGGAAACTCTGGGGCCAACGTCCTGACTTTC. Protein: CASRDLQGNSGANVLTF.

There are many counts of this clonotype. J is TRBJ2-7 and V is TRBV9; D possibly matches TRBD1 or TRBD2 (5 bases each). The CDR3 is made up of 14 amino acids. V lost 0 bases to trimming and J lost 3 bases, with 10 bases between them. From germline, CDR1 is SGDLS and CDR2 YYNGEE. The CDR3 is CASSVEEGFYEQYF. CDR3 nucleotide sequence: TGTGCCAGCAGCGTAGAAGAGGGGTTCTACGAGCAGTACTTC. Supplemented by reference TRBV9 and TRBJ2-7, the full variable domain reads DSGVTQTPKHLITATGQRVTLRCSPRSGDLSVYWYQQSLDQGLQFLIQYYNGEERAKGNILERFSAQQFPDLHSELNLSSLELGDSALYFCASSVEEGFYEQYFGPGTRLTVT.

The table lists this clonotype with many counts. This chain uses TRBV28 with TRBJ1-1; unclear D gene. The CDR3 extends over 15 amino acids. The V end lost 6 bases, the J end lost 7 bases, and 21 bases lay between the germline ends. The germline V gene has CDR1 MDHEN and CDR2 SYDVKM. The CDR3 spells CASSPGDHAGNEAFF. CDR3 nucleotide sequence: TGTGCCAGCAGCCCCGGCGACCACGCAGGCAATGAAGCTTTCTTT.

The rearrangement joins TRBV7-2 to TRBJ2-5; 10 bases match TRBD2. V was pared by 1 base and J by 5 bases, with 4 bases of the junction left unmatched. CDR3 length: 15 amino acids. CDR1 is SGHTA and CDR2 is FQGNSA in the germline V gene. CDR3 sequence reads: CASSLGSGRLETQYF. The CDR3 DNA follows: TGTGCCAGCAGCTTAGGTAGCGGGAGGCTGGAGACCCAGTACTTC.

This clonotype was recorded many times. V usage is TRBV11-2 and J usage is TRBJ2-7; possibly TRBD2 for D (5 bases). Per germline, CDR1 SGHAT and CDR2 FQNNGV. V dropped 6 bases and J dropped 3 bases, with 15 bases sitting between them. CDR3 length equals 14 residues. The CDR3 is CASSSRPRDYEQYF. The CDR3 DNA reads TGTGCCAGCAGTTCCCGGCCACGGGACTACGAGCAGTACTTC.

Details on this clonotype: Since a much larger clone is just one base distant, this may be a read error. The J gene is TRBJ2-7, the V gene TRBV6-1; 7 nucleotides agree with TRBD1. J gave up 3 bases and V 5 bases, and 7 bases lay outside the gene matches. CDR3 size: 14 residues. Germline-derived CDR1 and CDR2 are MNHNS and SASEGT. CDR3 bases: TGTGCCAGCAGTCATGGTGGGACAGACTACGAGCAGTACTTC. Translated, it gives CASSHGGTDYEQYF.

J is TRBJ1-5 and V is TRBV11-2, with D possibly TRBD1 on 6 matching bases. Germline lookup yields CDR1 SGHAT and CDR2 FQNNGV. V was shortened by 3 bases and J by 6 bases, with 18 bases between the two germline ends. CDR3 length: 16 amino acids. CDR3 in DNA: TGTGCCAGCAGCTTGGGGGAGGGGGTGCAAACTCAGCCCCAGCATTTT. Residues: CASSLGEGVQTQPQHF.

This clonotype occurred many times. For the CDR3, the DNA is TGTGCCAGCAGTCTCGGACCCCGCCAAGAGACCCAGTACTTC. It is translated as CASSLGPRQETQYF. The V and J genes are TRBV12-3 or TRBV12-4 and TRBJ2-5; D is ambiguous. V lost 5 bases to trimming and J lost 1 base, with 11 bases between them. The CDR3 runs 14 residues.

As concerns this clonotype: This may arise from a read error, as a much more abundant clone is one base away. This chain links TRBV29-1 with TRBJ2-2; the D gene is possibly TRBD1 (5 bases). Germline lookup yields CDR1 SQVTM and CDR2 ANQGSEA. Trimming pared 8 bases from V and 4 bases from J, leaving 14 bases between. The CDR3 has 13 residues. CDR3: CSPRVEITGELFF. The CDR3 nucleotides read TGCAGCCCCAGGGTGGAGATCACCGGGGAGCTGTTTTTT.

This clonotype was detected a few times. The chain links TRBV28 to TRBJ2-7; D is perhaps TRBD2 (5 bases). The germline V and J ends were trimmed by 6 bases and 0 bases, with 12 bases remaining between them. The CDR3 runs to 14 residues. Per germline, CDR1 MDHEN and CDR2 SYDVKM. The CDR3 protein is CASSRRGSSYEQYF. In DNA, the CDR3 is TGTGCCAGCAGCCGCCGTGGGAGCTCCTACGAGCAGTACTTC.

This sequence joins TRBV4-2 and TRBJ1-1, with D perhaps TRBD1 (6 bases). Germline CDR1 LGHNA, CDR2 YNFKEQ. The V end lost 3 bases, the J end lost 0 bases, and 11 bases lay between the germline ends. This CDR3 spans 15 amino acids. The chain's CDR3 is CASSQRTALNTEAFF. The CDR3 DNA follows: TGTGCCAGCAGCCAGCGGACAGCATTGAACACTGAAGCTTTCTTT.

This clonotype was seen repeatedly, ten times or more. CDR3 loop: CASSQRSGDNTGELFF. The CDR3 nucleotides read TGCGCCAGCAGCCAAAGGTCAGGGGATAACACCGGGGAGCTGTTTTTT. The rearrangement joins TRBV5-1 to TRBJ2-2, with D possibly TRBD1 on 6 matching bases. Germline CDR1 is SGHRS and CDR2 is YFSETQ. The CDR3 extends over 16 amino acids. Between the trimmed V and J ends, which lost 4 bases and 2 bases, there was a span of 15 bases.

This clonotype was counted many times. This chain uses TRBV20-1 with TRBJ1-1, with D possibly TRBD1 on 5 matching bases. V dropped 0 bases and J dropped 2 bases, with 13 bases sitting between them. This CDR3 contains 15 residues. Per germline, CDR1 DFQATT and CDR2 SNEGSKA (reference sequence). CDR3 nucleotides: TGCAGTGCTAGAGACAGCTCAGACAGTAACACTGAAGCTTTCTTT. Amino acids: CSARDSSDSNTEAFF.

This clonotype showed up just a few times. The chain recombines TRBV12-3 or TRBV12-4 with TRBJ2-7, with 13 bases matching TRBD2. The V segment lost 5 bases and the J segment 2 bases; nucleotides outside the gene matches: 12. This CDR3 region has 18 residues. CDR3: CASSPGLAGKGSPYEQYF. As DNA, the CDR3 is TGTGCCAGCAGTCCGGGACTAGCGGGAAAAGGATCGCCCTACGAGCAGTACTTC.

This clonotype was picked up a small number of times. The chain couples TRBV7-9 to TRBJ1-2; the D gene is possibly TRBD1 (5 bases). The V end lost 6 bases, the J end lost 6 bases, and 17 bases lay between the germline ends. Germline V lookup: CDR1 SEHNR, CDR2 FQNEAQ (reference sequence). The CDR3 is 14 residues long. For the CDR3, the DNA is TGTGCCAGCAGATCCGGGACGGGCCCCGATGGCTACACCTTC. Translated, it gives CASRSGTGPDGYTF.

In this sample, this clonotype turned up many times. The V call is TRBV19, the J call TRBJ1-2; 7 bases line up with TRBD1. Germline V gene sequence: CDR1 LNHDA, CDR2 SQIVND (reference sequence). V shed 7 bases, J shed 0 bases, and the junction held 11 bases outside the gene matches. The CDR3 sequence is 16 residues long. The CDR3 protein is CASTLIGDRANYGYTF. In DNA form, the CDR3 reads TGTGCCAGTACTTTGATCGGGGACAGAGCTAACTATGGCTACACCTTC.

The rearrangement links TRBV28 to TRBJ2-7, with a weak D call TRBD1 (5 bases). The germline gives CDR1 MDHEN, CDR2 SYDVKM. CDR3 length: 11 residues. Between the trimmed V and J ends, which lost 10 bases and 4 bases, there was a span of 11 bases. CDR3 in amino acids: CATQGAYEQYF. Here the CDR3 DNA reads TGTGCCACCCAGGGTGCGTACGAGCAGTACTTC.

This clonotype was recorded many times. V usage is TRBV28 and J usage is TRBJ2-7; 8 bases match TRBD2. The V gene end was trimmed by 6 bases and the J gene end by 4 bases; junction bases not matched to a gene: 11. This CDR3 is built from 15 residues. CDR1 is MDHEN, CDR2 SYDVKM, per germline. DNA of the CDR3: TGTGCCAGCAGCCCCCGCCGGGGGGGGGTATACGAGCAGTACTTC. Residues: CASSPRRGGVYEQYF.

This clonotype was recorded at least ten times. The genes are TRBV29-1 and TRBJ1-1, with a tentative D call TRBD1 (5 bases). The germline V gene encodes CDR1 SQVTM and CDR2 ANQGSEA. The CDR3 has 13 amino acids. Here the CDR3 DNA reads TGCACCCATGCGGGGCTGAGGAACACTGAAGCTTTCTTT. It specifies CTHAGLRNTEAFF.

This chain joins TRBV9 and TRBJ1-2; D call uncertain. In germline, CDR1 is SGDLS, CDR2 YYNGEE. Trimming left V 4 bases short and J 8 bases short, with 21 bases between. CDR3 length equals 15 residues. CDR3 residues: CASSPSWGDTGGYTF. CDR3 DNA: TGTGCCAGCAGCCCCTCTTGGGGTGACACGGGCGGCTACACCTTC.

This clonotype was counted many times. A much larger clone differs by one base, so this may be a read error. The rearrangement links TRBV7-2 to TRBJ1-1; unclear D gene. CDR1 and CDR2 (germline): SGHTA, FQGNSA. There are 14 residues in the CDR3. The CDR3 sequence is CASSFTRVETEASF. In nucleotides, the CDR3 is TGTGCCAGCAGCTTCACCCGGGTTGAGACTGAAGCTTCCTTT.